This TCR beta chain was sequenced during a study of blood T cell repertoires in COVID-19. In germline, CDR1 is LGHNA, CDR2 YSLEER. The CDR3 spans 14 residues. With 4 bases clipped from V and 7 bases from J, the junction kept 7 bases outside the gene matches. Seattle researchers signed up patients amid active infection and tracked them longitudinally. Original data processing: Nucleated cell counts were estimated from reference gene primer amplification. Some clones are missing from TCRdb's copy, which holds only in-frame ones; the method was immunoSEQ multiplex PCR. V, J and clone size reflect that table, while D and trimming were determined from the DNA. The table shows more than 250,000 clones, with just under 90% occurring only once. A single count supports this clone.

The source of this sequence is a woman aged 45-59 years with COVID-19, enrolled during active disease. The V and J genes are TRBV4-3 and TRBJ1-2; 9 nucleotides align to TRBD1. Material for sequencing was peripheral blood. CDR3 coding DNA: TGCGCCAGCAGCCGGATGGACAGGGGCGTTGGCTACACCTTC. It yields the protein CASSRMDRGVGYTF.